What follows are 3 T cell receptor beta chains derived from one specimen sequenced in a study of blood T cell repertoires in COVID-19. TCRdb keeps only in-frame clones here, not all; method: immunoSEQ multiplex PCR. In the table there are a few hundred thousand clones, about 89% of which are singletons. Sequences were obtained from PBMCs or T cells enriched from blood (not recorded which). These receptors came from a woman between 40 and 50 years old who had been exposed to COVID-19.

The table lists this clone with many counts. CDR3 bases: TGTGCCAGCAGTTACATAAGGACAGGGGGCAACTATGGCTACACCTTC. Translation: CASSYIRTGGNYGYTF. The chain uses TRBV6-5 and TRBJ1-2; 11 positions agree with TRBD1. Trimming cost V 2 bases and J 2 bases; bases outside gene matches: 4. Germline-derived CDR1 and CDR2 are MNHEY and SVGAGI. CDR3 length: 16 amino acids.

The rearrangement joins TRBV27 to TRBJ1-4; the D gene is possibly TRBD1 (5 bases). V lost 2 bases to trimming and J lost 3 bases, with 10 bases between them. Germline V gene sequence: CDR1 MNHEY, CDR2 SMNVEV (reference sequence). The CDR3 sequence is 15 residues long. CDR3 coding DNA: TGTGCCAGCAGTTTAGCGGGGGTGGCTAATGAAAAACTGTTTTTT. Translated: CASSLAGVANEKLFF.

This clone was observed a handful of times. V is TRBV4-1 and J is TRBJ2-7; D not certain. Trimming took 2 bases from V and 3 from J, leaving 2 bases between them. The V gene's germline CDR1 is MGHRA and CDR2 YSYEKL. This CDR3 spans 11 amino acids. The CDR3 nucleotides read TGCGCCAGCAGCCAACACTACGAGCAGTACTTC. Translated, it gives CASSQHYEQYF.